The 27 T cell receptor beta chains presented below share a single source sample, sequenced in a study of human T cells and chemical hapten exposure. In TCRdb, the RACE reads were re-called with MiXCR into one record per CDR3 protein. The sample has 370,000 or so distinct CDR3 sequences, more than 4.5% seen once; the top ten hold 2% to 2.5%. Time point specified: patch test 1, 2 weeks after DPC sensitization. The treatment denotes: therapeutic diphenylcyclopropenone sensitization with weekly scalp DPC. The sample here was whole blood, taken in connection with sensitization to the hapten diphenylcyclopropenone (DPC). The receptors derive from a woman aged 45-65 years with alopecia areata. Some clones in this sample may be carry-over from other donors' samples.

The V call is TRBV7-2, the J call TRBJ2-3; no clear D gene. This CDR3 has 15 residues. The germline gives CDR1 SGHTA, CDR2 FQGNSA. V dropped 4 bases and J dropped 1 base, with 12 bases sitting between them. The CDR3 reads CASSSISGRTDTQYF. Written as DNA, the CDR3 is TGTGCCAGCAGCTCCATATCGGGCCGCACAGATACGCAGTATTTT. The full variable domain, its missing parts supplied by reference TRBV7-2 and TRBJ2-3, is GAGVSQSPSNKVTEKGKDVELRCDPISGHTALYWYRQSLGQGLEFLIYFQGNSAPDKSGLPSDRFSAERTGGSVSTLTIQRTQQEDSAVYLCASSSISGRTDTQYFGPGTRLTVL.

Many counts were recorded for this clonotype. The chain is built from TRBV6-2 or TRBV6-3 and TRBJ1-5; 8 bases are a match to TRBD1. With V trimmed by 5 bases and J by 7 bases, 7 bases remained unmatched. The CDR3 loop spans 14 amino acids. From germline, CDR1 is MNHEY and CDR2 SVGEGT. This CDR3 reads CASSQGAGGQPQHF. The CDR3 nucleotides are TGTGCCAGCAGTCAGGGGGCTGGAGGACAGCCCCAGCATTTT.

Comments on this clonotype: This may arise from a read error, as a much more abundant clone is one base away. The J gene is TRBJ2-1, the V gene TRBV29-1, with 7 bases matching TRBD2. V dropped 5 bases and J dropped 9; count of bases not matched to a gene: 10. Germline CDR1 SQVTM, CDR2 ANQGSEA. The CDR3 is made up of 13 amino acids. Here the CDR3 DNA reads TGCAGCGTTACTGGCGGGAGTCCCGCTGAGCAGTTCTTC. Protein product: CSVTGGSPAEQFF.

The chain carries TRBV29-1 and TRBJ2-3; D uncertain. Germline CDR1 and CDR2: SQVTM and ANQGSEA. V was shortened by 4 bases and J by 4 bases, with 15 bases between the two germline ends. The CDR3 sequence is 14 residues long. CDR3: CSVVDPRTPDTQYF. CDR3 coding DNA: TGCAGCGTTGTAGACCCCCGAACCCCAGATACGCAGTATTTT.

This clonotype was seen repeatedly, ten times or more. The chain employs TRBV4-2 and TRBJ2-7; possible D gene TRBD1, 5 bases. Germline-derived CDR1 and CDR2 are LGHNA and YNFKEQ. The CDR3 runs to 14 residues. The V gene lost 2 bases and the J gene lost 5 bases, with 13 bases spanning the gap. CDR3 residues: CASSQQSGAHEQYF. The CDR3, as DNA: TGTGCCAGCAGCCAACAGTCTGGGGCCCACGAGCAGTACTTC.

This clonotype was recorded at least ten times. The chain joins TRBV29-1 to TRBJ1-1, with no clear D. The germline V gene has CDR1 SQVTM and CDR2 ANQGSEA. Trimming stripped 6 bases from V and 1 base from J, with 12 bases between. The CDR3 loop spans 13 amino acids. CDR3 DNA sequence: TGCAGCGTCCAGACTTTTTCGAACACTGAAGCTTTCTTT. Protein sequence: CSVQTFSNTEAFF.

The J gene is TRBJ1-2, the V gene TRBV5-1; the D gene is possibly TRBD1 (5 bases). Trimming removed 0 bases from V and 2 bases from J, with 14 bases in between. Germline V gene data show CDR1 as SGHRS and CDR2 as YFSETQ. The CDR3 is made up of 16 amino acids. CDR3: CASSLDAGDLNYGYTF. The CDR3 DNA sequence: TGCGCCAGCAGCTTGGACGCGGGGGATTTGAACTATGGCTACACCTTC.

The sample holds many counts of this clonotype. The chain recombines TRBV12-3 or TRBV12-4 with TRBJ1-1, with D perhaps TRBD1 (5 bases). The CDR3 contains 13 residues. The V and J ends lost 6 bases and 10 bases respectively, with 18 bases between them. Written as DNA, the CDR3 is TGTGCCAGCAGCCCGGACACCCTCGGCGGAGCTTTCTTT. As protein: CASSPDTLGGAFF.

This clonotype has just a few counts. This chain uses TRBV24-1 with TRBJ1-1; 7 nucleotides line up with TRBD1. J was trimmed by 6 bases and V by 0 bases; bases with no gene match: 3. The CDR3 extends over 14 amino acids. The germline V gene encodes CDR1 KGHDR and CDR2 SFDVKD. Here the CDR3 DNA reads TGTGCCACCAGTGATTTGCAGGGGGGTGCTGAAGCTTTCTTT. Amino acids: CATSDLQGGAEAFF.

This sequence joins TRBV7-7 and TRBJ1-1; TRBD1 matches 8 bases. V shed 5 bases and J 7 bases; nucleotides not matched to a gene: 9. Germline loops: CDR1 SSHAT, CDR2 FNYEAQ (reference sequence). The CDR3 covers 14 residues. As DNA, the CDR3 is TGTGCCAGCAGCCCGTTGGACAGGGAAGGTGAAGCTTTCTTT. It is translated as CASSPLDREGEAFF.

The chain couples TRBV6-5 to TRBJ2-3; D is perhaps TRBD2 (6 bases). The CDR3 has 13 residues. The V gene lost 6 bases and the J gene lost 9 bases, with 16 bases spanning the gap. The germline V gene encodes CDR1 MNHEY and CDR2 SVGAGI. The DNA of the CDR3 is TGTGCCAGCAGCTACGGACTACGTAGCACGCAGTATTTT. It specifies CASSYGLRSTQYF.

The sample holds a few counts of this clonotype. The chain is built from TRBV19 and TRBJ1-5; 9 nucleotides line up with TRBD1. The V gene's germline CDR1 is LNHDA and CDR2 SQIVND (reference sequence). This CDR3 comprises 15 residues. Losses at the gene ends were 6 bases for V and 6 bases for J; bases not matched to a gene: 9. The DNA of the CDR3 is TGTGCCAGTAGCCGGACAGGGGAAGGTGGTCAGCCCCAGCATTTT. Translating gives CASSRTGEGGQPQHF.

This clonotype appeared a few times. This rearrangement joins TRBV2 to TRBJ1-1; D is uncertain. This CDR3 is 12 amino acids long. Germline V gene data show CDR1 as SNHLY and CDR2 as FYNNEI. V lost 7 bases and J 6 bases, leaving 12 bases between the germline ends. CDR3 sequence: CASTLIGAEAFF. CDR3 nucleotides: TGTGCCAGCACCCTGATTGGAGCTGAAGCTTTCTTT.

This clonotype has a single count. This sequence joins TRBV23-1 and TRBJ2-2, with 9 bases lining up with TRBD1. TRBV23-1 is an ORF, with its function uncertain. The CDR3 is made up of 16 amino acids. Trimming took 11 bases from V and 4 from J; bases not matched to a gene: 14. The CDR3 sequence: CAPAGQGGSGTGELFF. The CDR3 coding sequence is TGCGCCCCCGCGGGACAGGGTGGTTCGGGCACCGGGGAGCTGTTTTTT.

At least ten counts were recorded for this clonotype. The chain combines TRBV12-3 or TRBV12-4 with TRBJ2-7; TRBD1 or TRBD2 may be the D gene (5 bases each). Trimming stripped 2 bases from V and 2 bases from J, with 10 bases between. The CDR3 runs 14 residues. CDR3 in DNA: TGTGCCAGCAGTTTAAGGAGGACAACCTACGAGCAGTACTTC. Translating it yields CASSLRRTTYEQYF.

This clonotype was seen many times. The chain links TRBV3-1 to TRBJ2-5; unclear D gene. Per the germline V gene, CDR1 is LGHDT and CDR2 is YNNKEL (reference sequence). V dropped 3 bases and J dropped 6 bases, with 2 bases sitting between them. The CDR3 sequence is 10 residues long. As DNA, the CDR3 is TGTGCCAGCAGCCAGAAGACCCAGTACTTC. It codes for CASSQKTQYF.

This clonotype occurred a few times. The chain uses TRBV14 and TRBJ2-7, with 7 bases matching TRBD1. Germline V gives CDR1 SGHDN, CDR2 FVKESK. The junction had 13 bases not matched to a gene; V was cut back by 1 base and J by 13 bases. The CDR3 has 14 amino acids. The CDR3 is CASSQGTGAFRYYF. In DNA, the CDR3 is TGTGCCAGCAGCCAAGGTACAGGGGCTTTTAGATACTACTTC. The full variable domain, completed using reference TRBV14 and TRBJ2-7, is EAGVTQFPSHSVIEKGQTVTLRCDPISGHDNLYWYRRVMGKEIKFLLHFVKESKQDESGMPNNRFLAERTGGTYSTLKVQPAELEDSGVYFCASSQGTGAFRYYFGPGTRLTVT.

The V and J genes are TRBV20-1 and TRBJ2-7; D may correspond to TRBD1 or TRBD2 (5 bases each). The ends were cut back, 2 bases at V and 2 bases at J, with 19 bases in the middle. In germline, CDR1 is DFQATT, CDR2 SNEGSKA (reference sequence). This CDR3 is 16 amino acids long. This chain's CDR3 is CSARPTGRGDTYEQYF. In nucleotides, the CDR3 is TGCAGTGCTAGACCGACGGGACGGGGCGATACCTACGAGCAGTACTTC.

This clonotype was counted many times. V usage is TRBV19 and J usage is TRBJ2-3, with TRBD2 matching 8 bases. Germline V gene lookup returns CDR1 LNHDA and CDR2 SQIVND (reference sequence). This CDR3 region has 18 residues. V was clipped by 4 bases and J by 1 base; unmatched bases: 13. In DNA, the CDR3 is TGTGCCAGTAGTAAGAAACCAGCGGGGGTCGCGGGCACAGATACGCAGTATTTT. Translating it yields CASSKKPAGVAGTDTQYF.

This clonotype was observed a few times. The rearrangement joins TRBV20-1 to TRBJ2-7, with 7 bases matching TRBD1. From germline, CDR1 is DFQATT and CDR2 SNEGSKA (reference sequence). Germline trimming cut 5 bases from V and 5 bases from J; bases unmatched to any gene: 9. The CDR3 extends over 13 amino acids. The CDR3 loop reads CSAPRQGRHEQYF. In DNA form, the CDR3 reads TGCAGTGCTCCCCGACAGGGTCGCCACGAGCAGTACTTC.

The chain has TRBV3-1 and TRBJ2-4, with D perhaps matching TRBD2 (5 bases). The CDR3 is 16 amino acids. V dropped 4 bases and J dropped 1 base, with 14 bases sitting between them. Looked up from germline, CDR1 is LGHDT and CDR2 is YNNKEL (reference sequence). CDR3 in DNA: TGTGCCAGCAGCCCGGGGAGTTCCCGGGCCAAAAACATTCAGTACTTC. It is translated as CASSPGSSRAKNIQYF.

This clonotype was seen a few times. The chain carries TRBV16 and TRBJ1-3, with no clear D. The CDR3 length is 14 residues. V was pared by 7 bases and J by 4 bases, with 14 bases between. Germline CDR1 and CDR2: KGHSY and FQNENV. The CDR3 loop reads CASTRSDSGNTIYF. The CDR3 coding sequence is TGTGCCAGCACCCGTTCGGATAGCGGAAACACCATATATTTT. The full variable domain, in which reference TRBV16 and TRBJ1-3 provide the parts outside the CDR3, is GEEVAQTPKHLVRGEGQKAKLYCAPIKGHSYVFWYQQVLKNEFKFLISFQNENVFDETGMPKERFSAKCLPNSPCSLEIQATKLEDSAVYFCASTRSDSGNTIYFGEGSWLTVV.

This clonotype has at least ten counts. The V call is TRBV5-1, the J call TRBJ2-5, with D maybe TRBD2 (6 bases). The germline V gene has CDR1 SGHRS and CDR2 YFSETQ. V lost 4 bases to trimming and J lost 1 base, with 14 bases between them. This CDR3 spans 15 amino acids. CDR3 protein: CASSPEGTLQETQYF. CDR3 coding DNA: TGCGCCAGCAGCCCGGAGGGGACTCTCCAAGAGACCCAGTACTTC.

This clonotype was seen ten or more times. The chain has TRBV7-9 and TRBJ2-3, with D uncertain. The germline CDR1 and CDR2 sequences are SEHNR and FQNEAQ (reference sequence). V gave up 5 bases and J gave up 6 bases, with 15 bases separating them. The CDR3 totals 14 residues. The CDR3 DNA is TGTGCCAGCAGCCCAAGCAGTCTAGTGGATACGCAGTATTTT. Translation: CASSPSSLVDTQYF. Using reference TRBV7-9 and TRBJ2-3 for the parts outside the CDR3, the full variable domain is DTGVSQNPRHKITKRGQNVTFRCDPISEHNRLYWYRQTLGQGPEFLTYFQNEAQLEKSRLLSDRFSAERPKGSFSTLEIQRTEQGDSAMYLCASSPSSLVDTQYFGPGTRLTVL.

Many counts were recorded for this clonotype. The gene calls are TRBV27 and TRBJ2-1; 7 nucleotides line up with TRBD2. Germline trimming cut 3 bases from V and 1 base from J; bases unmatched to any gene: 6. This CDR3 contains 16 residues. Germline V lookup: CDR1 MNHEY, CDR2 SMNVEV (reference sequence). The CDR3 region has the DNA TGTGCCAGCAGTTTCCTTATTAGCGGGTCCTACAATGAGCAGTTCTTC. Amino acids: CASSFLISGSYNEQFF.

This clonotype has a handful of counts. The J gene is TRBJ2-1, the V gene TRBV3-1; no definite D call. Germline V gives CDR1 LGHDT, CDR2 YNNKEL (reference sequence). V dropped 0 bases and J dropped 4 bases, with 13 bases sitting between them. The CDR3 length is 16 residues. CDR3 bases: TGTGCCAGCAGCCAAGATCGCCGTCTCGGTTACAATGAGCAGTTCTTC. This translates into CASSQDRRLGYNEQFF.

In this sample, this clonotype turned up a few times. The chain carries TRBV25-1 and TRBJ1-6; weak D call: TRBD1 (5 bases). This CDR3 comprises 15 residues. Trimming removed 2 bases at V and 8 bases at J, with 13 bases between. CDR1 and CDR2 from the germline V gene are MGHDK and SYGVNS. The CDR3 bases are TGTGCCAGCAGTGAACGGTCAGGGAGTGATTCACCCCTCCACTTT. It is translated as CASSERSGSDSPLHF.